The clone carrying this T cell receptor (beta chain) was counted ten times or more. Its matching antigen is unknown. This record comes from a study of neurological immune-mediated disorders. The study, taken as a whole, reports: The expanded clones of different subjects shared no CDR3 amino acid sequences (suggesting private repertoires in all groups). Multiple sclerosis patients had less TCR clonal expansion than even healthy controls, unlike HTLV-1-associated myelopathy.

With 10-nucleotide random UMIs included, cDNA was synthesized by 5'RACE. TCRdb re-called the 5' RACE reads through MiXCR, storing one row per CDR3 protein. Of more than 40,000 distinct CDR3 sequences listed, under 2% are singletons. The CDR3 consists of 12 residues. Between the trimmed V and J ends, which lost 3 bases and 7 bases, there was a span of 10 bases. Germline CDR1 LGHDT, CDR2 YNNKEL (reference sequence). This TCR was recovered from a woman aged 35 to 49 with multiple sclerosis. This sequence joins TRBV3-1 and TRBJ2-7; maybe TRBD1 (5 bases). The sample consisted of PBMCs. The DNA for the CDR3 is TGTGCCAGCAGCCAGGGTCGGACAGAGCAGTACTTC. It yields the protein CASSQGRTEQYF.